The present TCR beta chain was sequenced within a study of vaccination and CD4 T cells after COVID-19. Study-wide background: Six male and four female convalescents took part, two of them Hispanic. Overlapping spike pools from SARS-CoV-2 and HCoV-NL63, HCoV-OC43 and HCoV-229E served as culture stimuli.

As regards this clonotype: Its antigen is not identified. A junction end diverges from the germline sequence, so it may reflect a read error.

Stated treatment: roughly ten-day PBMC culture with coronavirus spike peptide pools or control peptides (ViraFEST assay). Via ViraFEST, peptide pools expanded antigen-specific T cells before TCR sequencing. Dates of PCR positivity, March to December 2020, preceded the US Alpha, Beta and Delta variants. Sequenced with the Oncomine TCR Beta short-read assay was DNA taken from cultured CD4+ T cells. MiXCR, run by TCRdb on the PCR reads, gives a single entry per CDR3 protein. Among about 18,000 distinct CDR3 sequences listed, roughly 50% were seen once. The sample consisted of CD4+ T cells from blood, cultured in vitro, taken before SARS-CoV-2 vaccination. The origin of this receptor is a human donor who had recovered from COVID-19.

This CDR3 reads CTSSAIGRFSYGYTF. CDR3 coding DNA: TGTACCAGCAGTGCAATAGGACGGTTTTCCTATGGCTACACCTTC. This chain links TRBV6-1 with TRBJ1-2; D unclear. The CDR3 spans 15 residues. In germline, CDR1 is MNHNS, CDR2 SASEGT.